This T cell receptor beta chain was recovered during a study of metastatic and nonmetastatic thyroid tumors. Study processing details: Building a distant-metastasis classifier for papillary thyroid cancer drew on CDR3 differences across clinicopathological groups. TCRdb used MiXCR to call clones anew from the PCR reads. The authors' filters were not applied to this entry. The table includes about 9,900 clones, approximately 11% detected once. Prior to thyroid surgery, none of the patients had received any treatment. Germline loops: CDR1 SEHNR, CDR2 FQNEAQ (reference sequence). This CDR3 is 15 amino acids long. The trim removed 3 bases at V and 3 bases at J, leaving 1 base unmatched.

This receptor was taken from a female donor with papillary thyroid cancer or a benign thyroid nodule (not recorded which). Some clones in this sample may be carry-over from other donors' samples. This chain uses TRBV7-9 with TRBJ1-5, with 11 bases lining up with TRBD1. The material sequenced was tumor tissue. As DNA, the CDR3 is TGTGCCAGCAGCTTCGGACAGGGGGCCAATCAGCCCCAGCATTTT. Protein: CASSFGQGANQPQHF. The full variable domain, in which reference TRBV7-9 and TRBJ1-5 provide the parts outside the CDR3, is DTGVSQNPRHKITKRGQNVTFRCDPISEHNRLYWYRQTLGQGPEFLTYFQNEAQLEKSRLLSDRFSAERPKGSFSTLEIQRTEQGDSAMYLCASSFGQGANQPQHFGDGTRLSIL.